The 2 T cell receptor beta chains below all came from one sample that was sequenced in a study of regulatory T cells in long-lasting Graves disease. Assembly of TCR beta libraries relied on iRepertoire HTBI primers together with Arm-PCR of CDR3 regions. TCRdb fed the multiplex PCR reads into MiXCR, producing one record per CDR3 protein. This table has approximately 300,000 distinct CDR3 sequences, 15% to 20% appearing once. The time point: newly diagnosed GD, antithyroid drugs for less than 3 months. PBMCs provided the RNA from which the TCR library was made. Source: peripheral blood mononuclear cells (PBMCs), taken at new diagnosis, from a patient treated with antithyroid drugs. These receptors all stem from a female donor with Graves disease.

The CDR3: CASSLVGRTYEQYF. CDR3 DNA: TGTGCCAGCAGCTTGGTAGGCAGAACCTACGAGCAGTACTTC. The chain has TRBV5-6 and TRBJ2-7; D is unclear. The germline gives CDR1 SGHDT, CDR2 YYEEEE. The CDR3 is made up of 14 amino acids. V lost 0 bases and J 2 bases, leaving 9 bases between the germline ends.

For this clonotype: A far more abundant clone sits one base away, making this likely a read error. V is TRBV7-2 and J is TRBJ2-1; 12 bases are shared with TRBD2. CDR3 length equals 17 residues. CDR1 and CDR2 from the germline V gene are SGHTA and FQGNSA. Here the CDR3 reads CARSLRSGLAGKNEQFF. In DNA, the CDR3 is TGTGCCCGCAGCTTAAGGTCGGGACTAGCGGGCAAAAATGAGCAGTTCTTC.